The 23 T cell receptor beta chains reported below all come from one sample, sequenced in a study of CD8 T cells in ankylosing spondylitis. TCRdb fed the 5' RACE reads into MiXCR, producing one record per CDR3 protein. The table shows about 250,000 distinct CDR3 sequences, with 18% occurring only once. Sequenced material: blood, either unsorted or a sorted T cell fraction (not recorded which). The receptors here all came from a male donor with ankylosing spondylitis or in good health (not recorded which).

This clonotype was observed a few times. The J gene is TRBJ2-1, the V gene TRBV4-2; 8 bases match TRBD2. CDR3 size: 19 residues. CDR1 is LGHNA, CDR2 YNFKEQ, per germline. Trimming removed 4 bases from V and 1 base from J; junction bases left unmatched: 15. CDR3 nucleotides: TGTGCCAGCAGCCCCCCCGGAGCGAGCGGGAGTCGATCCTACAATGAGCAGTTCTTC. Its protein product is CASSPPGASGSRSYNEQFF.

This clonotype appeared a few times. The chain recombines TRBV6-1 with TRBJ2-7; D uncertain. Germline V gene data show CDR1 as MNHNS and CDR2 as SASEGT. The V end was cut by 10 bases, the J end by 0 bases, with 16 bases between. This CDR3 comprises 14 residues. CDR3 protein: CATLKAEDSYEQYF. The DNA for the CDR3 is TGTGCCACCCTAAAGGCCGAGGACTCCTACGAGCAGTACTTC.

The CDR3 DNA reads as TGTGCCAGCAGCTTAGGCCGGGGACAGGGGGCGCATGGGGAGACCCAGTACTTC. Protein: CASSLGRGQGAHGETQYF. The rearrangement joins TRBV11-2 to TRBJ2-5, with 12 nucleotides matching TRBD1. Germline V gene lookup returns CDR1 SGHAT and CDR2 FQNNGV. The length of the CDR3 is 18 residues. V shed 1 base and J 5 bases; nucleotides not matched to a gene: 11. The full variable domain, rest sourced from reference TRBV11-2 and TRBJ2-5, is EAGVAQSPRYKIIEKRQSVAFWCNPISGHATLYWYQQILGQGPKLLIQFQNNGVVDDSQLPKDRFSAERLKGVDSTLKIQPAKLEDSAVYLCASSLGRGQGAHGETQYFGPGTRLLVL.

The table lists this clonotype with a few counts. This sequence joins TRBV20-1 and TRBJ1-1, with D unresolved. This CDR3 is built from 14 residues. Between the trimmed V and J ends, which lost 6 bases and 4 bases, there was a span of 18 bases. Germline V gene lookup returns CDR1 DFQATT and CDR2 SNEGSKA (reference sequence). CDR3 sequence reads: CSAPIIRTPTEAFF. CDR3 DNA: TGCAGTGCCCCGATTATAAGGACTCCCACTGAAGCTTTCTTT.

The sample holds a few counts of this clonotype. In DNA form, the CDR3 reads TGTGCCAGCAGCGGCTCGACTGGGGCTGGAAACACCATATATTTT. Translation gives CASSGSTGAGNTIYF. The rearrangement joins TRBV9 to TRBJ1-3; D gene unclear. V was clipped by 3 bases and J by 2 bases, with 12 bases between them. Per germline, CDR1 SGDLS and CDR2 YYNGEE. The CDR3 runs to 15 residues. The full variable domain, its missing parts supplied by reference TRBV9 and TRBJ1-3, is DSGVTQTPKHLITATGQRVTLRCSPRSGDLSVYWYQQSLDQGLQFLIQYYNGEERAKGNILERFSAQQFPDLHSELNLSSLELGDSALYFCASSGSTGAGNTIYFGEGSWLTVV.

The chain's CDR3 is CASSQAPTGTYEQYF. CDR3 DNA sequence: TGTGCCAGCAGCCAAGCCCCCACAGGAACCTACGAGCAGTACTTC. The chain has TRBV4-2 and TRBJ2-7; weak D call: TRBD1 (5 bases). This CDR3 is built from 15 residues. The V and J ends lost 1 base and 2 bases respectively, with 12 bases between them. Germline values: CDR1 LGHNA, CDR2 YNFKEQ.

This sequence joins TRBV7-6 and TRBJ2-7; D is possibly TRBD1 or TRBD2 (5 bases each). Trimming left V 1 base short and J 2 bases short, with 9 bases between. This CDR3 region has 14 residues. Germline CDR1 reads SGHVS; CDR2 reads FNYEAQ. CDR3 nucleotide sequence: TGTGCCAGCAGCTTAGGGGGGTCCGCCTACGAGCAGTACTTC. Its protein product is CASSLGGSAYEQYF.

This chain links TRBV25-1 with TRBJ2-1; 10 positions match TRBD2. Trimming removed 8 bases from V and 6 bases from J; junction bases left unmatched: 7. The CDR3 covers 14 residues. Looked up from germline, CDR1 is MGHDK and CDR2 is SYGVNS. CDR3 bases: TGTGCCAGCGGAATTAGCGGGAGGACCAATGAGCAGTTCTTC. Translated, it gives CASGISGRTNEQFF. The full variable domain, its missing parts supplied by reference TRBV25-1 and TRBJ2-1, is EADIYQTPRYLVIGTGKKITLECSQTMGHDKMYWYQQDPGMELHLIHYSYGVNSTEKGDLSSESTVSRIRTEHFPLTLESARPSHTSQYLCASGISGRTNEQFFGPGTRLTVL.

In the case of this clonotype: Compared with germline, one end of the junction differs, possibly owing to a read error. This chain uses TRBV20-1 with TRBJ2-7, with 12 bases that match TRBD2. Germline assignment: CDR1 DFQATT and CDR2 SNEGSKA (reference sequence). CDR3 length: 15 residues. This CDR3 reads CSARDLAGGLYERYF. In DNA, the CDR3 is TGCAGTGCTAGAGATCTAGCGGGAGGGCTATACGAGCGGTACTTC.

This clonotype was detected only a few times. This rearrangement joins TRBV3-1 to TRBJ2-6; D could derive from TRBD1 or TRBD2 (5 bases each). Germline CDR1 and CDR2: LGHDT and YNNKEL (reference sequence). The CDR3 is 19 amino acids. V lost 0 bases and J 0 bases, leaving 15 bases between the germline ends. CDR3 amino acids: CASSQEDRDVNSGANVLTF. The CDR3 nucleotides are TGTGCCAGCAGCCAAGAAGACCGGGACGTCAACTCTGGGGCCAACGTCCTGACTTTC.

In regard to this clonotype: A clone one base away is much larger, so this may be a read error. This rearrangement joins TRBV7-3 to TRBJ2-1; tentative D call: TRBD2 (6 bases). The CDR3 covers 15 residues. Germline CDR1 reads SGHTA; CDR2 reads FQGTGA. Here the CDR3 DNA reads TGTGTCAGCAGCTTGGAGGGACCCTCCTACAATGAGCAGTTCTTC. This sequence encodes CVSSLEGPSYNEQFF.

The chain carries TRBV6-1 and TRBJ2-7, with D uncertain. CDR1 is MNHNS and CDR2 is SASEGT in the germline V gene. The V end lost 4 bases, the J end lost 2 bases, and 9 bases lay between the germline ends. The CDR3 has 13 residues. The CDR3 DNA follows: TGTGCCAGCAGTGGGACCGTTGCCTACGAGCAGTACTTC. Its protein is CASSGTVAYEQYF.

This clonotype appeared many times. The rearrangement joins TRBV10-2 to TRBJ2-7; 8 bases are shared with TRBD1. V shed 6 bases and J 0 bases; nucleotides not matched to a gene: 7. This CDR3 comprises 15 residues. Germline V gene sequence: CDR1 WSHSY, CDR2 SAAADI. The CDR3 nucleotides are TGCGCCAGCAGCTCGGACAGGGAGGCCTCCTACGAGCAGTACTTC. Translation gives CASSSDREASYEQYF.

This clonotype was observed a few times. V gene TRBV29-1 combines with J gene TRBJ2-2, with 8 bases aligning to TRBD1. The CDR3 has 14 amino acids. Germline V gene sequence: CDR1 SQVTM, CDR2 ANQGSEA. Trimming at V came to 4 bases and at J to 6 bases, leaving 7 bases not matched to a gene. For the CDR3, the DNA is TGCAGCGTTGTGGCCCAGGGGGCTTCCGGGGAGCTGTTTTTT. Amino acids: CSVVAQGASGELFF.

CDR3 protein: CASSLSGGAETQYF. CDR3 nucleotide sequence: TGTGCCAGCAGCTTATCAGGAGGGGCAGAGACCCAGTACTTC. The genes are TRBV7-2 and TRBJ2-5, with D possibly matching TRBD2 (6 bases). Looked up from germline, CDR1 is SGHTA and CDR2 is FQGNSA. Trimming removed 2 bases from V and 4 bases from J, with 11 bases in between. CDR3 size: 14 residues.

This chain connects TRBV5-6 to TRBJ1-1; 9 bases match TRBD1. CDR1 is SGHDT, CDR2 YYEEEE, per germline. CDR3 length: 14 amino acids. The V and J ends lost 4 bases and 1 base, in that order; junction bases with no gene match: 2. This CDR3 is CASSTGGSNTEAFF. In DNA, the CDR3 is TGTGCCAGCAGCACAGGGGGCTCGAACACTGAAGCTTTCTTT.

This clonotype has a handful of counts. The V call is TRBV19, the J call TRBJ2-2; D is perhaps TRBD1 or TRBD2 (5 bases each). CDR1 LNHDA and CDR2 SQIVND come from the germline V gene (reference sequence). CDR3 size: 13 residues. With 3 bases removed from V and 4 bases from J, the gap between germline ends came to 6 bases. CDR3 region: CASSMRGTGELFF. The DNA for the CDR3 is TGTGCCAGTAGTATGAGGGGCACCGGGGAGCTGTTTTTT. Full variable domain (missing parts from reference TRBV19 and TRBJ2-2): DGGITQSPKYLFRKEGQNVTLSCEQNLNHDAMYWYRQDPGQGLRLIYYSQIVNDFQKGDIAEGYSVSREKKESFPLTVTSAQKNPTAFYLCASSMRGTGELFFGEGSRLTVL.

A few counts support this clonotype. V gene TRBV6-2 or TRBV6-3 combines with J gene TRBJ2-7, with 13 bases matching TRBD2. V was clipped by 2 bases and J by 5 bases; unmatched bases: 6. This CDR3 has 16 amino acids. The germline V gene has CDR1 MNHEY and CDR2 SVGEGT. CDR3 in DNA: TGTGCCAGCAGTTACGACACCGGACTAGCGGGAGACGAGCAGTACTTC. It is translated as CASSYDTGLAGDEQYF.

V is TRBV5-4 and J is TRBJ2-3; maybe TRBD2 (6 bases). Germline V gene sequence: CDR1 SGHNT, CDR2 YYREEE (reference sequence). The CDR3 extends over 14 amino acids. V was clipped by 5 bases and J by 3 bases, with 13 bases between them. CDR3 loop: CASSSGLTTDTQYF. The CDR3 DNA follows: TGTGCCAGCAGTTCGGGACTCACGACAGATACGCAGTATTTT.

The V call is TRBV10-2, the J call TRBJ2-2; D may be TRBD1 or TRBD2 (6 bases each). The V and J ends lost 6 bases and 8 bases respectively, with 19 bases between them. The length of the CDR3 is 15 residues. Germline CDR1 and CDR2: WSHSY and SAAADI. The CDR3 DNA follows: TGCGCCAGCAGGGGGGCGGGGTCGTTGTCGGGGGAGCTGTTTTTT. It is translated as CASRGAGSLSGELFF.

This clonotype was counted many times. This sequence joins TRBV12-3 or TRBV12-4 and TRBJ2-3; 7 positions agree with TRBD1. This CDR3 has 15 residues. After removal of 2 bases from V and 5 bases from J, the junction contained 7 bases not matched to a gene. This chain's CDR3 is CASSLNVGTEDTQYF. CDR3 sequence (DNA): TGTGCCAGCAGTTTAAATGTAGGGACAGAAGATACGCAGTATTTT.

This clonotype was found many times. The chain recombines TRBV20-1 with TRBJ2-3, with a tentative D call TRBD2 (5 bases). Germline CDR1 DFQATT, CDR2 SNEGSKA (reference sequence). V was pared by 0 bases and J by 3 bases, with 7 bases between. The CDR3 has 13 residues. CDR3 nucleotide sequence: TGCAGTGCTAGAGAACTAGGAACAGATACGCAGTATTTT. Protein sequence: CSARELGTDTQYF.

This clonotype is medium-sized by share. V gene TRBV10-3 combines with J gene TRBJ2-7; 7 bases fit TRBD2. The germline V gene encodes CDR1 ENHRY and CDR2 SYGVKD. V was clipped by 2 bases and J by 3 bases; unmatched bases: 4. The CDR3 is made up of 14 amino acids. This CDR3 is CAISETSEHYEQYF. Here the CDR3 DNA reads TGTGCCATCAGTGAGACTAGCGAGCACTACGAGCAGTACTTC.